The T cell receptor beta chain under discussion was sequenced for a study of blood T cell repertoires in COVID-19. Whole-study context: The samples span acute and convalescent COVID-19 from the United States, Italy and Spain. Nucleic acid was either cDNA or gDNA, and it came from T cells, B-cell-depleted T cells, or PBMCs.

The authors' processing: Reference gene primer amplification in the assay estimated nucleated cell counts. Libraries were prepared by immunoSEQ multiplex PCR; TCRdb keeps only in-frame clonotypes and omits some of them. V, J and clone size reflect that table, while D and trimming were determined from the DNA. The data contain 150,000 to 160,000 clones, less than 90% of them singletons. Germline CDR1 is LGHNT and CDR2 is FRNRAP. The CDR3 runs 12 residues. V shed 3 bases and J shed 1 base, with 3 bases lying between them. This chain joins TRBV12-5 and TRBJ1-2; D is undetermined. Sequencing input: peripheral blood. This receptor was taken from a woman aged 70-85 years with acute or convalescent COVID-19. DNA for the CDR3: TGTGCTAGTGGTTTCGGTAACTATGGCTACACCTTC. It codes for CASGFGNYGYTF.